Listed here are 28 T cell receptor beta chains from one sample, sequenced in a study of blood T cell repertoires in COVID-19. Clones were sequenced by immunoSEQ multiplex PCR, and TCRdb holds only the in-frame ones, with some missing. Of under 80,000 clones listed, about 86% were seen once; the top ten hold roughly 3.6%. Specimen: peripheral blood. Every receptor here comes from a man in his 70s with active COVID-19.

This clone is a singleton in its sample. The CDR3 protein is CASSLGTTGGHGYTF. DNA of the CDR3: TGTGCCAGCAGCTTAGGTACAACAGGGGGGCATGGCTACACCTTC. The V call is TRBV7-2, the J call TRBJ1-2; 8 positions match TRBD1. Germline assignment: CDR1 SGHTA and CDR2 FQGNSA. This CDR3 comprises 15 residues. Trimming removed 1 base from V and 6 bases from J; junction bases left unmatched: 7.

The genes are TRBV4-3 and TRBJ1-2; unclear D gene. The germline V and J ends were trimmed by 1 base and 9 bases, with 12 bases remaining between them. Germline V gene lookup returns CDR1 LGHNA and CDR2 YSLEER. This CDR3 is 13 amino acids long. The CDR3, as DNA: TGCGCCAGCAGCCAAGGGGCGGGAGGGCGCTACACCTTC. Protein product: CASSQGAGGRYTF.

J is TRBJ2-5 and V is TRBV6-2 or TRBV6-3, with TRBD2 identical over 11 bases. Trimming cost V 4 bases and J 11 bases; bases outside gene matches: 6. The V gene's germline CDR1 is MNHEY and CDR2 SVGEGT. This CDR3 spans 13 amino acids. In nucleotides, the CDR3 is TGTGCCAGCAGTTCTCTAGCGGGAGGCGTACAGTACTTC. It codes for CASSSLAGGVQYF.

The chain carries TRBV7-2 and TRBJ2-1; TRBD2 matches 8 bases. The CDR3 has 14 amino acids. CDR1 and CDR2 from the germline V gene are SGHTA and FQGNSA. Losses at the gene ends were 5 bases for V and 7 bases for J; bases not matched to a gene: 7. The CDR3 loop is CASSPGTRGNEQFF. The CDR3 nucleotides read TGTGCCAGCAGCCCCGGGACTAGGGGAAATGAGCAGTTCTTC.

The chain employs TRBV25-1 and TRBJ2-7; 8 bases are a match to TRBD2. The CDR3 loop spans 16 amino acids. Germline CDR1 is MGHDK and CDR2 is SYGVNS. Trimming removed 3 bases from V and 4 bases from J; junction bases left unmatched: 11. Here the CDR3 DNA reads TGTGCCAGCAGTGACCGACCACCGGGACTAGGGTACGAGCAGTACTTC. Translation: CASSDRPPGLGYEQYF.

This clone was observed a single time. J is TRBJ1-2 and V is TRBV12-3 or TRBV12-4, with 8 bases aligning to TRBD1. Trimming removed 8 bases from V and 3 bases from J; junction bases left unmatched: 5. The CDR3 contains 13 residues. The CDR3 spells CASARGPHYGYTF. The CDR3 DNA is TGTGCCAGCGCCAGGGGGCCGCACTATGGCTACACCTTC.

The rearrangement uses TRBV28 and TRBJ2-7, with TRBD2 matching over 8 bases. This CDR3 has 16 residues. CDR1 is MDHEN and CDR2 is SYDVKM in the germline V gene. Losses at the gene ends were 2 bases for V and 1 base for J; bases not matched to a gene: 7. CDR3 sequence (DNA): TGTGCCAGCAGTTTACCCCTAGCGGGCGGGTCCTACGAGCAGTACTTC. The encoded protein is CASSLPLAGGSYEQYF. The variable domain in full, completed from reference TRBV28 and TRBJ2-7, reads DVKVTQSSRYLVKRTGEKVFLECVQDMDHENMFWYRQDPGLGLRLIYFSYDVKMKEKGDIPEGYSVSREKKERFSLILESASTNQTSMYLCASSLPLAGGSYEQYFGPGTRLTVT.

V usage is TRBV3-1 (or the pseudogene TRBV3-2) and J usage is TRBJ2-1; 8 positions agree with TRBD1. The CDR3 runs 18 residues. The germline CDR1 and CDR2 sequences are LGHDT and YNNKEL (reference sequence). V lost 1 base to trimming and J lost 6 bases; unmatched junction nucleotides: 14. The CDR3 DNA reads TGTGCCAGCAGCCAAGCCCCCCTGGGACAGGTTCCCATCAATGAGCAGTTCTTC. Encoded protein: CASSQAPLGQVPINEQFF.

The chain links TRBV29-1 to TRBJ1-2; the D is unclear. Germline values: CDR1 SQVTM, CDR2 ANQGSEA. The CDR3 is made up of 9 amino acids. With 5 bases removed from V and 6 bases from J, the gap between germline ends came to 4 bases. In nucleotides, the CDR3 is TGCAGCGTTTCGGATGGCTACACCTTC. Protein sequence: CSVSDGYTF. The full variable domain, rest sourced from reference TRBV29-1 and TRBJ1-2, is SAVISQKPSRDICQRGTSLTIQCQVDSQVTMMFWYRQQPGQSLTLIATANQGSEATYESGFVIDKFPISRPNLTFSTLTVSNMSPEDSSIYLCSVSDGYTFGSGTRLTVV.

V usage is TRBV12-3 or TRBV12-4 and J usage is TRBJ1-2, with a possible D match to TRBD1 (6 bases). Trimming shortened V by 6 bases and J by 4 bases, and 9 bases separated the two germline ends. This CDR3 is built from 12 residues. The CDR3 protein is CASSPDSYGYTF. In nucleotides, the CDR3 is TGTGCCAGCAGCCCGGACAGCTATGGCTACACCTTC.

This chain uses TRBV6-5 with TRBJ1-2; 7 nucleotides match TRBD1. In germline, CDR1 is MNHEY, CDR2 SVGAGI. The V segment lost 6 bases and the J segment 7 bases; nucleotides outside the gene matches: 8. The CDR3 is 13 residues long. The CDR3 DNA follows: TGTGCCAGCAGCCCCCGACAGGGAGGTGGCTACACCTTC. It codes for CASSPRQGGGYTF.

CDR3 in amino acids: CAWSVRAGDGYTF. In DNA, the CDR3 is TGTGCCTGGAGTGTACGGGCAGGGGATGGCTACACCTTC. V and J are TRBV30 and TRBJ1-2, with D possibly TRBD1 on 6 matching bases. Germline V gene data show CDR1 as GTSNPN and CDR2 as SVGIG (reference sequence). Trimming took off 0 bases at V and 6 bases at J, with 11 bases between the two ends. The CDR3 length is 13 residues.

This chain connects TRBV19 to TRBJ2-7, with D perhaps TRBD1 (5 bases). CDR1 and CDR2 (germline): LNHDA, SQIVND (reference sequence). The CDR3 is made up of 17 amino acids. Trimming took 3 bases from V and 2 from J, leaving 20 bases between them. CDR3 in amino acids: CASSIRGRGLLPYEQYF. In DNA, the CDR3 is TGTGCCAGTAGTATTAGGGGCCGTGGATTGCTCCCCTACGAGCAGTACTTC.

In its sample, this clone was seen once. This rearrangement joins TRBV7-2 to TRBJ1-2, with D perhaps matching TRBD1 (6 bases). The CDR3 runs 13 residues. CDR1 SGHTA and CDR2 FQGNSA come from the germline V gene. The V end was cut by 5 bases, the J end by 7 bases, with 14 bases between. CDR3 residues: CASSPGGRGGYTF. CDR3 coding DNA: TGTGCCAGCAGCCCCGGGGGGCGGGGTGGCTACACCTTC.

This chain links TRBV5-1 with TRBJ2-3; 8 nucleotides agree with TRBD1. This CDR3 spans 15 amino acids. The germline CDR1 and CDR2 sequences are SGHRS and YFSETQ. Trimming took 2 bases from V and 4 from J; bases not matched to a gene: 6. This chain's CDR3 is CASSLGQGGADTQYF. The CDR3, as DNA: TGCGCCAGCAGCTTAGGACAGGGCGGGGCAGATACGCAGTATTTT.

This clone has only a few counts. V gene TRBV3-1 (or the pseudogene TRBV3-2) combines with J gene TRBJ2-7; 9 nucleotides align to TRBD1. Germline CDR1 is LGHDT and CDR2 is YNNKEL (reference sequence). The CDR3 length is 14 residues. Trimming at V came to 4 bases and at J to 4 bases, leaving 5 bases not matched to a gene. The CDR3 region is CASSPGQGGYEQYF. The CDR3 DNA follows: TGTGCCAGCAGCCCGGGACAGGGTGGTTACGAGCAGTACTTC.

The genes are TRBV3-1 (or the pseudogene TRBV3-2) and TRBJ2-5; the match to TRBD2 covers 8 bases. The germline V gene encodes CDR1 LGHDT and CDR2 YNNKEL (reference sequence). This CDR3 comprises 14 residues. Losses at the gene ends were 6 bases for V and 4 bases for J; bases not matched to a gene: 7. The CDR3 loop reads CASSSRLAGETQYF. Written as DNA, the CDR3 is TGTGCCAGCAGTTCCCGGCTAGCGGGAGAGACCCAGTACTTC.

CDR3: CASRTTGLGYTF. The CDR3 coding sequence is TGTGCCAGCAGGACGACAGGGTTGGGCTACACCTTC. This sequence joins TRBV28 and TRBJ1-2; TRBD1 agrees at 7 bases. This CDR3 has 12 residues. Germline V gene sequence: CDR1 MDHEN, CDR2 SYDVKM. V shed 6 bases, J shed 8 bases, and the junction held 6 bases outside the gene matches.

V usage is TRBV11-2 and J usage is TRBJ2-7, with D unresolved. The V gene's germline CDR1 is SGHAT and CDR2 FQNNGV. The CDR3 runs 13 residues. The V end lost 2 bases, the J end lost 6 bases, and 11 bases lay between the germline ends. CDR3 region: CASSLWAAFEQYF. CDR3 nucleotide sequence: TGTGCCAGCAGCTTATGGGCCGCCTTCGAGCAGTACTTC.

This sequence joins TRBV19 and TRBJ2-7, with D maybe TRBD2 (5 bases). V dropped 6 bases and J dropped 0 bases, with 9 bases sitting between them. The CDR3 sequence is 13 residues long. Germline assignment: CDR1 LNHDA and CDR2 SQIVND (reference sequence). The CDR3 bases are TGTGCCAGTAGGGCCAGCGGCTCCTACGAGCAGTACTTC. Protein product: CASRASGSYEQYF.

The rearrangement joins TRBV11-2 to TRBJ1-2; the match to TRBD1 covers 12 bases. Trimming removed 0 bases from V and 4 bases from J; junction bases left unmatched: 6. CDR3 length equals 17 residues. Germline V gene lookup returns CDR1 SGHAT and CDR2 FQNNGV. The CDR3 protein is CASSLERDRGRFYGYTF. Here the CDR3 DNA reads TGTGCCAGCAGCTTAGAGCGGGACAGGGGGCGCTTCTATGGCTACACCTTC.

This clone showed up just once. The CDR3 loop reads CASTARQGAEQYF. CDR3 coding DNA: TGCGCCAGCACCGCCCGACAGGGTGCCGAGCAGTACTTC. The chain uses TRBV5-1 and TRBJ2-7; 7 nucleotides line up with TRBD1. Germline V gives CDR1 SGHRS, CDR2 YFSETQ. CDR3 length equals 13 residues. After removal of 6 bases from V and 6 bases from J, the junction contained 9 bases not matched to a gene.

The chain employs TRBV19 and TRBJ2-3, with 7 bases identical to TRBD2. CDR3 length: 14 amino acids. Germline CDR1 reads LNHDA; CDR2 reads SQIVND (reference sequence). J lost 3 bases, V lost 2 bases, and 2 bases had no gene match. The CDR3 spells CASSIRRGTDTQYF. The CDR3 nucleotides read TGTGCCAGTAGTATACGGCGGGGGACAGATACGCAGTATTTT. Variable domain in full (rest from reference TRBV19 and TRBJ2-3): DGGITQSPKYLFRKEGQNVTLSCEQNLNHDAMYWYRQDPGQGLRLIYYSQIVNDFQKGDIAEGYSVSREKKESFPLTVTSAQKNPTAFYLCASSIRRGTDTQYFGPGTRLTVL.

V and J are TRBV24-1 and TRBJ1-5; the D gene is possibly TRBD1 (5 bases). This CDR3 has 15 amino acids. V was shortened by 5 bases and J by 2 bases, with 12 bases between the two germline ends. CDR1 and CDR2 (germline): KGHDR, SFDVKD. The CDR3 spells CATSGAGGGNQPQHF. DNA for the CDR3: TGTGCCACCAGTGGCGCCGGGGGGGGCAATCAGCCCCAGCATTTT.

This chain uses TRBV5-4 with TRBJ2-1; D unclear. Deletions cut 0 bases from V and 8 bases from J, with 3 bases between. CDR1 and CDR2 from the germline V gene are SGHNT and YYREEE (reference sequence). The CDR3 spans 11 residues. The CDR3 DNA reads as TGTGCCAGCAGCTTGGCTCATGAGCAGTTCTTC. Translating gives CASSLAHEQFF.

The chain combines TRBV5-1 with TRBJ2-3, with 8 bases lining up with TRBD1. The CDR3 is made up of 16 amino acids. V shed 1 base and J 7 bases; nucleotides not matched to a gene: 11. Germline V gives CDR1 SGHRS, CDR2 YFSETQ. The CDR3 sequence is CASSLRGQARRNTQYF. As DNA, the CDR3 is TGCGCCAGCAGCTTGCGGGGACAGGCCCGGCGAAATACGCAGTATTTT.

V and J are TRBV19 and TRBJ2-1, with D perhaps matching TRBD2 (6 bases). The germline CDR1 and CDR2 sequences are LNHDA and SQIVND (reference sequence). This CDR3 comprises 15 residues. The V and J ends lost 5 bases and 0 bases respectively, with 11 bases between them. The CDR3 DNA sequence: TGTGCCAGTAGTGGCGGGACGAACTCCTACAATGAGCAGTTCTTC. Its protein is CASSGGTNSYNEQFF.

The chain joins TRBV29-1 to TRBJ2-7; 9 bases align to TRBD2. The CDR3 consists of 16 residues. The germline V gene encodes CDR1 SQVTM and CDR2 ANQGSEA. V lost 6 bases, J lost 9 bases, and 21 bases stayed unmatched. The CDR3 spells CSVPRKGGRAGSGQYF. CDR3 coding DNA: TGCAGCGTCCCAAGGAAGGGCGGGAGGGCCGGTAGCGGGCAGTACTTC.